The 15 T cell receptor beta chains reported below all come from one sample, sequenced in a study of identical twins. TCRdb re-analysed the 5' RACE reads in MiXCR, keeping a single row per CDR3 protein. The sample yields 1.5 million to 2 million distinct CDR3 sequences, around a third seen once. Material: cord blood. These receptors originate from a newborn girl in good health.

A word on this clonotype: One end of the junction is discordant with germline, which a read error may explain. The V call is TRBV4-1, the J call TRBJ1-4; D perhaps matches TRBD1 (5 bases). The CDR3 has 14 residues. Germline values: CDR1 MGHRA, CDR2 YSYEKL. The CDR3 bases are TGCGCCAGCAGCCAAGCTCCGGGGGATGAAAAACTGGTTTTT. It codes for CASSQAPGDEKLVF.

This clonotype was detected a few times. The genes are TRBV15 and TRBJ1-2; a weak D match, TRBD1 (6 bases). This CDR3 is built from 15 residues. Germline values: CDR1 LNHNV, CDR2 YYDKDF (reference sequence). V lost 4 bases, J lost 2 bases, and 14 bases lay in between. Here the CDR3 reads CATSTRQAPNYGYTF. CDR3 DNA: TGTGCCACCAGCACTAGACAGGCGCCCAACTATGGCTACACCTTC.

The chain has TRBV7-2 and TRBJ2-5, with D possibly being TRBD1 or TRBD2 (7 bases each). The J call is uncertain, as TRBJ2-7 better fits the DNA end. The CDR3 is 16 amino acids. CDR1 and CDR2 (germline): SGHTA, FQGNSA. CDR3 region: CASSLGGGGGLYEQYF. The DNA for the CDR3 is TGTGCCAGCAGCTTAGGAGGGGGCGGGGGCCTGTACGAGCAGTACTTC.

V and J are TRBV4-1 and TRBJ2-3; 7 nucleotides line up with TRBD1. V gave up 3 bases and J gave up 10 bases; unmatched junction bases: 13. CDR1 and CDR2 (germline): MGHRA, YSYEKL. The CDR3 length is 15 residues. CDR3: CASSQRQQTGWAQYF. DNA of the CDR3: TGCGCCAGCAGCCAGCGCCAACAGACAGGGTGGGCGCAGTATTTT.

J is TRBJ2-3 and V is TRBV12-3 or TRBV12-4, with TRBD2 matching over 8 bases. The CDR3 runs 14 residues. Trimming at V came to 7 bases and at J to 5 bases, leaving 8 bases not matched to a gene. The CDR3 here is CASTISGTGDTQYF. CDR3 DNA sequence: TGTGCCAGCACAATTAGCGGGACGGGAGATACGCAGTATTTT.

The chain joins TRBV27 to TRBJ1-1; D is unclear. The CDR3 spans 16 residues. The germline V gene encodes CDR1 MNHEY and CDR2 SMNVEV (reference sequence). Trimming shortened V by 8 bases and J by 3 bases, and 22 bases separated the two germline ends. Here the CDR3 DNA reads TGTGCCAGCTTATCCCTCGCGGGGTCCTTTTACACTGAAGCTTTCTTT. It is translated as CASLSLAGSFYTEAFF.

This clonotype was picked up a small number of times. The rearrangement links TRBV20-1 to TRBJ1-2; no reliable D call. CDR3 length: 14 residues. Germline assignment: CDR1 DFQATT and CDR2 SNEGSKA (reference sequence). Trimming removed 4 bases at V and 3 bases at J, with 15 bases between. For the CDR3, the DNA is TGCAGTGCTACCCAAAGCACGGGGTACTATGGCTACACCTTC. Protein: CSATQSTGYYGYTF.

This clonotype was recorded at least ten times. The chain uses TRBV5-1 and TRBJ2-2; D unclear. The germline V and J ends were trimmed by 1 base and 3 bases, with 4 bases remaining between them. This CDR3 has 13 amino acids. The germline V gene encodes CDR1 SGHRS and CDR2 YFSETQ. CDR3 nucleotides: TGCGCCAGCAGCTTGAGCGACACCGGGGAGCTGTTTTTT. This gives the protein CASSLSDTGELFF.

This clonotype came up a few times. This chain links TRBV5-6 with TRBJ2-1; TRBD2 is a possible D gene (6 bases). The germline V and J ends were trimmed by 2 bases and 8 bases, with 17 bases remaining between them. Germline CDR1 SGHDT, CDR2 YYEEEE. The CDR3 spans 15 residues. Here the CDR3 reads CASSFSTRWGYEQFF. Here the CDR3 DNA reads TGTGCCAGCAGCTTCTCGACTAGATGGGGATATGAGCAGTTCTTC.

The V gene is TRBV20-1, the J gene TRBJ1-2, with 7 bases aligning to TRBD1. There are 14 residues in the CDR3. The germline V gene encodes CDR1 DFQATT and CDR2 SNEGSKA (reference sequence). V was clipped by 1 base and J by 3 bases; unmatched bases: 5. The CDR3: CSARGDSGDYGYTF. The CDR3 region has the DNA TGCAGTGCTAGAGGGGACAGTGGCGACTATGGCTACACCTTC.

This clonotype turned up a few times. CDR3 DNA sequence: TGTGCCAGCAGCCAAGATCGGGGACTAGCGGGGGCGTATACGCAGTATTTT. Translation gives CASSQDRGLAGAYTQYF. The rearrangement joins TRBV4-2 to TRBJ2-3, with 14 nucleotides matching TRBD2. From germline, CDR1 is LGHNA and CDR2 YNFKEQ. The CDR3 covers 17 residues. V lost 0 bases to trimming and J lost 7 bases; unmatched junction nucleotides: 6.

The genes are TRBV12-3 or TRBV12-4 and TRBJ1-1; unclear D gene. Trimming stripped 3 bases from V and 2 bases from J, with 13 bases between. This CDR3 comprises 15 residues. CDR3 coding DNA: TGTGCCAGCAGTTTCGGGGTCGGATATAACACTGAAGCTTTCTTT. Protein sequence: CASSFGVGYNTEAFF.

The J gene is TRBJ1-1, the V gene TRBV3-1; tentatively, D is TRBD1 (6 bases). V lost 1 base and J 10 bases, leaving 16 bases between the germline ends. This CDR3 spans 14 amino acids. Per germline, CDR1 LGHDT and CDR2 YNNKEL (reference sequence). As DNA, the CDR3 is TGTGCCAGCAGCCAAGGTCCCCAGGGGCAACGAGCTTTCTTT. Translated, it gives CASSQGPQGQRAFF.

The chain carries TRBV20-1 and TRBJ1-4, with D possibly being TRBD1 (6 bases). Trimming left V 3 bases short and J 7 bases short, with 12 bases between. This CDR3 is 13 amino acids long. Germline V CDR1 and CDR2: DFQATT, SNEGSKA (reference sequence). CDR3 nucleotide sequence: TGCAGTGCTAGGAACAGGGTCGGTGAAAAACTGTTTTTT. Protein sequence: CSARNRVGEKLFF.

V is TRBV6-5 and J is TRBJ2-4; TRBD2 might be the D (6 bases). CDR1 is MNHEY and CDR2 is SVGAGI in the germline V gene. There are 17 residues in the CDR3. Trimming removed 4 bases at V and 13 bases at J, with 29 bases between. This CDR3 reads CASSLPASASAYNEQYF. DNA for the CDR3: TGTGCCAGCAGTTTACCGGCCTCGGCTAGCGCCTACAATGAGCAGTACTTC.